The 11 T cell receptor beta chains presented below share a single source sample, sequenced in a study of long-term antiretroviral therapy in people with HIV. This was the immunoSEQ v3.0 assay at survey level. Produced via immunoSEQ multiplex PCR; TCRdb's table is partial and in-frame only. The table lists roughly 17,000 clones, around 96% of them singletons. The starting material was unsorted PBMCs, obtained 10.4 years after starting antiretroviral therapy. The receptor set was obtained from a man aged 25-45 years with HIV.

The chain has TRBV23-1 and TRBJ2-5; 7 bases match TRBD1. TRBV23-1 is annotated as an ORF whose role is uncertain. V was pared by 3 bases and J by 1 base, with 5 bases of the junction left unmatched. The CDR3 runs to 15 residues. The DNA of the CDR3 is TGCGCCAGCAGTCAGGGGACAGTAGCCCAAGAGACCCAGTACTTC. It yields the protein CASSQGTVAQETQYF.

The rearrangement links TRBV7-8 to TRBJ2-1; tentatively, D is TRBD2 (5 bases). The CDR3 spans 17 residues. Germline-derived CDR1 and CDR2 are SGHVS and FQNEAQ. Trimming took off 4 bases at V and 12 bases at J, with 28 bases between the two ends. Here the CDR3 DNA reads TGTGCCAGCAGCTCCATGGCTGCGGGTGATCCTGGTAAAACGCAGTTCTTC. Its protein is CASSSMAAGDPGKTQFF.

This clone was seen a single time. This chain uses TRBV7-9 with TRBJ2-4; no reliable D call. The germline gives CDR1 SEHNR, CDR2 FQNEAQ (reference sequence). The CDR3 sequence is 15 residues long. V lost 5 bases, J lost 5 bases, and 16 bases lay in between. CDR3 sequence reads: CASSQPGLEENIQYF. The CDR3 DNA sequence: TGTGCCAGCAGCCAGCCCGGGTTGGAAGAAAACATTCAGTACTTC.

The V gene is TRBV2, the J gene TRBJ2-3; D is unclear. From germline, CDR1 is SNHLY and CDR2 FYNNEI. The CDR3 totals 13 residues. The V end was cut by 3 bases, the J end by 6 bases, with 10 bases between. CDR3 bases: TGTGCCAGCAGTGATGAGGCCGGGGATACGCAGTATTTT. Residues: CASSDEAGDTQYF.

The table lists this clone with a few counts. The chain couples TRBV28 to TRBJ2-7; D may be TRBD2 (6 bases). CDR3 length equals 16 residues. Germline lookup yields CDR1 MDHEN and CDR2 SYDVKM. Trimming pared 5 bases from V and 4 bases from J, leaving 21 bases between. As DNA, the CDR3 is TGTGCCAGCAGTGCTCCCTTAGGAGGGATGATTTACGAGCAGTACTTC. Translation: CASSAPLGGMIYEQYF.

The chain employs TRBV6-5 and TRBJ1-6; D remains unclear. The CDR3 consists of 14 residues. Trimming took off 2 bases at V and 9 bases at J, with 11 bases between the two ends. In germline, CDR1 is MNHEY, CDR2 SVGAGI. CDR3 bases: TGTGCCAGCAGTTACGCGAGTTTTGGTTCACCCCTCCACTTT. Its protein is CASSYASFGSPLHF.

The CDR3 here is CASKDGYNQPQHF. CDR3 nucleotide sequence: TGTGCCAGCAAGGACGGCTACAATCAGCCCCAGCATTTT. The J gene is TRBJ1-5, the V gene TRBV28; D is unresolved. Germline V CDR1 and CDR2: MDHEN, SYDVKM. This CDR3 is 13 amino acids long. Trimming shortened V by 7 bases and J by 3 bases, and 10 bases separated the two germline ends.

The rearrangement links TRBV6-1 to TRBJ2-1, with TRBD1 identical over 10 bases. V was pared by 1 base and J by 3 bases, with 0 bases of the junction left unmatched. The CDR3 has 15 residues. Germline V lookup: CDR1 MNHNS, CDR2 SASEGT. DNA of the CDR3: TGTGCCAGCAGTGAAGGGACAGGGGGCTACAATGAGCAGTTCTTC. Its protein product is CASSEGTGGYNEQFF.

This chain connects TRBV7-8 to TRBJ1-4, with a possible D match to TRBD1 (6 bases). CDR3 length: 14 residues. Germline loops: CDR1 SGHVS, CDR2 FQNEAQ. The ends were cut back, 3 bases at V and 4 bases at J, with 9 bases in the middle. CDR3 region: CASSFRTDNEKLFF. The CDR3, as DNA: TGTGCCAGCAGCTTCAGGACAGATAATGAAAAACTGTTTTTT.

This clone was observed a single time. The chain carries TRBV5-5 and TRBJ1-2; D gene unclear. There are 13 residues in the CDR3. Germline CDR1 SGHKS, CDR2 YYEKEE (reference sequence). V was cut by 1 base and J by 8 bases, with 12 bases left in between. CDR3 amino acids: CASSLTAREGYTF. CDR3 nucleotides: TGTGCCAGCAGCTTGACGGCGCGAGAGGGCTACACCTTC.

This sequence joins TRBV25-1 and TRBJ1-2; 12 bases align to TRBD1. Germline V gives CDR1 MGHDK, CDR2 SYGVNS. CDR3 length equals 16 residues. V lost 5 bases, J lost 4 bases, and 8 bases stayed unmatched. Here the CDR3 DNA reads TGTGCCAGCAGTCACCCGGGACAGGGGGCCGGCTATGGCTACACCTTC. This encodes CASSHPGQGAGYGYTF.